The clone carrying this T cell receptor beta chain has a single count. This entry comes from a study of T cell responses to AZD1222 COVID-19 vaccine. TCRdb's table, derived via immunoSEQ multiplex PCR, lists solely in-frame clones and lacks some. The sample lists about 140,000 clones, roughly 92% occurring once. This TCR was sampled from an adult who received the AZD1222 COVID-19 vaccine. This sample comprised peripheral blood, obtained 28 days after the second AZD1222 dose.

The CDR3 reads CSVRSPMGNTEAFF. The CDR3 DNA reads TGCAGCGTTCGATCCCCGATGGGGAACACTGAAGCTTTCTTT. The rearrangement joins TRBV29-1 to TRBJ1-1; the D is unclear. The germline gives CDR1 SQVTM, CDR2 ANQGSEA. The V end lost 5 bases, the J end lost 1 base, and 14 bases lay between the germline ends. The CDR3 contains 14 residues.